The 3 T cell receptor beta chains listed next were all sequenced from one sample in a study of blood T cells in healthy people across ages. It was with a sample-barcoded 5' primer and a J-beta primer mix that a second PCR of about 6 to 11 cycles was run. Via MiXCR, TCRdb re-called the 5' RACE reads, giving one row per CDR3 protein. The sample holds 1.5 million to 1.9 million distinct CDR3 sequences, 40% to 45% seen once. The sequenced material came from blood. The receptors originated from a woman aged 18-30 years in good health.

This clonotype has only a few counts. The genes are TRBV12-3 or TRBV12-4 and TRBJ2-1; 10 bases fit TRBD2. The junction had 8 bases not matched to a gene; V was cut back by 5 bases and J by 4 bases. The CDR3 loop spans 16 amino acids. The CDR3 sequence: CASSGAGLAYYNEQFF. The CDR3 bases are TGTGCCAGCAGTGGTGCGGGACTAGCGTATTACAATGAGCAGTTCTTC.

The V and J genes are TRBV9 and TRBJ2-5; D may be TRBD1 (5 bases). CDR1 SGDLS and CDR2 YYNGEE come from the germline V gene. The CDR3 sequence is 15 residues long. With 0 bases removed from V and 2 bases from J, the gap between germline ends came to 11 bases. The CDR3 region is CASSVGATEQETQYF. In DNA form, the CDR3 reads TGTGCCAGCAGCGTAGGCGCGACAGAACAAGAGACCCAGTACTTC.

The chain links TRBV4-3 to TRBJ2-7, with 8 bases fitting TRBD2. CDR1 and CDR2 from the germline V gene are LGHNA and YSLEER. The CDR3 runs 15 residues. Trimming at V came to 4 bases and at J to 3 bases, leaving 8 bases not matched to a gene. CDR3 sequence: CASSLGREGFYEQYF. Here the CDR3 DNA reads TGCGCCAGCAGCCTCGGACGGGAGGGATTCTACGAGCAGTACTTC.